The 23 T cell receptor beta chains given below trace back to one sample, sequenced in a study of shared clonotypes between healthy human individuals. The table came from immunoSEQ multiplex PCR; TCRdb's copy has only in-frame clones and leaves some out. This sample has over 2 million clones, with about 95% found just once. As defined, naive CD8 cells were CD45RO-negative and positively selected for CCR7, with terminally differentiated effector memory CD45RA+ cells excluded. Material: naive CD8+ T cells sorted from blood. These receptors originate from a man aged 18 to 30 in good health.

This chain connects TRBV27 to TRBJ1-6; 7 bases align to TRBD1. CDR3 length: 13 residues. Per the germline V gene, CDR1 is MNHEY and CDR2 is SMNVEV (reference sequence). V shed 6 bases, J shed 7 bases, and the junction held 3 bases outside the gene matches. CDR3 region: CASRDRVNSPLHF. CDR3 nucleotide sequence: TGTGCCAGCAGAGACAGGGTGAATTCACCCCTCCACTTT.

The chain combines TRBV13 with TRBJ1-1; 8 bases align to TRBD1. The CDR3 length is 13 residues. J lost 3 bases, V lost 9 bases, and 6 bases had no gene match. The germline CDR1 and CDR2 sequences are PRHDT and FYEKMQ (reference sequence). The CDR3 is CASTRGRDTEAFF. The CDR3 nucleotides read TGTGCCAGTACCAGGGGGCGGGACACTGAAGCTTTCTTT.

With regard to this clone: Distinct nucleotide sequences in the sample also encode this CDR3. V usage is TRBV9 and J usage is TRBJ2-7; 7 bases fit TRBD1. The trim removed 0 bases at V and 3 bases at J, leaving 6 bases unmatched. Germline V gene lookup returns CDR1 SGDLS and CDR2 YYNGEE. The CDR3 has 15 residues. Here the CDR3 reads CASSVGGTAGYEQYF. Written as DNA, the CDR3 is TGTGCCAGCAGCGTAGGTGGGACAGCCGGCTACGAGCAGTACTTC.

The sample holds one count of this clone. V usage is TRBV5-6 and J usage is TRBJ2-1; D not resolved. This CDR3 comprises 15 residues. CDR1 and CDR2 from the germline V gene are SGHDT and YYEEEE. V lost 1 base and J 8 bases, leaving 16 bases between the germline ends. In DNA, the CDR3 is TGTGCCAGCAGCTTGTTTTTGGGCCCCCTCCATGAGCAGTTCTTC. Its translation is CASSLFLGPLHEQFF.

This chain links TRBV18 with TRBJ1-3; D might be TRBD1 (5 bases). CDR1 KGHSH and CDR2 LQKENI come from the germline V gene. Trimming removed 4 bases at V and 4 bases at J, with 23 bases between. The CDR3 loop spans 18 amino acids. CDR3 protein: CASSLTLSDSGRGNTIYF. As DNA, the CDR3 is TGTGCCAGCTCACTTACCCTCTCAGACAGTGGGCGAGGAAACACCATATATTTT.

The chain employs TRBV6-6 and TRBJ2-3; D is uncertain. In germline, CDR1 is MNHNY, CDR2 SVGAGI (reference sequence). V shed 4 bases and J shed 4 bases, with 18 bases lying between them. This CDR3 region has 16 residues. CDR3 loop: CASSSYWVIPPDTQYF. The CDR3 nucleotides are TGTGCCAGCAGTTCATATTGGGTGATTCCCCCAGATACGCAGTATTTT.

V is TRBV9 and J is TRBJ2-1; D possibly corresponds to TRBD2 (6 bases). V shed 4 bases and J shed 2 bases, with 13 bases lying between them. Germline loops: CDR1 SGDLS, CDR2 YYNGEE. The CDR3 sequence is 15 residues long. The DNA of the CDR3 is TGTGCCAGCAGCTTGGGCGGGGCCCCCTACAATGAGCAGTTCTTC. Its protein product is CASSLGGAPYNEQFF.

V usage is TRBV28 and J usage is TRBJ2-3; the match to TRBD1 covers 8 bases. Per the germline V gene, CDR1 is MDHEN and CDR2 is SYDVKM. The CDR3 runs to 15 residues. V shed 5 bases, J shed 3 bases, and the junction held 7 bases outside the gene matches. Here the CDR3 reads CASSQRTGTTDTQYF. In DNA, the CDR3 is TGTGCCAGCAGTCAAAGGACAGGGACTACAGATACGCAGTATTTT.

The genes are TRBV7-8 and TRBJ2-5; the D gene is possibly TRBD1 (5 bases). There are 16 residues in the CDR3. Germline V CDR1 and CDR2: SGHVS, FQNEAQ. V lost 6 bases and J lost 1, with 18 bases in between. CDR3 amino acids: CASRLRSLGAQETQYF. Here the CDR3 DNA reads TGTGCCAGCAGGCTTAGGAGTTTAGGGGCCCAAGAGACCCAGTACTTC. The full variable domain, its missing parts supplied by reference TRBV7-8 and TRBJ2-5, is GAGVSQSPRYKVAKRGQDVALRCDPISGHVSLFWYQQALGQGPEFLTYFQNEAQLDKSGLPSDRFFAERPEGSVSTLKIQRTQQEDSAVYLCASRLRSLGAQETQYFGPGTRLLVL.

The chain couples TRBV28 to TRBJ2-2; D tentatively fits TRBD1 or TRBD2 (5 bases each). The CDR3 has 17 amino acids. Germline V gene lookup returns CDR1 MDHEN and CDR2 SYDVKM. V was cut by 5 bases and J by 6 bases, with 22 bases left in between. The CDR3 DNA follows: TGTGCCAGCAGTCGGGGTCTATTAACAGGTGGCTCCGGGGAGCTGTTTTTT. This sequence encodes CASSRGLLTGGSGELFF.

The chain employs TRBV28 and TRBJ2-1, with D possibly being TRBD1 (5 bases). Germline V gives CDR1 MDHEN, CDR2 SYDVKM. Trimming removed 7 bases at V and 4 bases at J, with 17 bases between. There are 15 residues in the CDR3. Here the CDR3 reads CASTDPDSRYNEQFF. CDR3 sequence (DNA): TGTGCCAGCACCGACCCCGACAGTCGGTACAATGAGCAGTTCTTC.

The rearrangement uses TRBV2 and TRBJ2-2; 8 bases fit TRBD1. Germline V gene sequence: CDR1 SNHLY, CDR2 FYNNEI. The V and J ends lost 5 bases and 6 bases, in that order; junction bases with no gene match: 2. The CDR3 runs to 13 residues. CDR3 amino acids: CASSRQGSGELFF. The CDR3 nucleotides are TGTGCCAGCAGTAGACAGGGGTCCGGGGAGCTGTTTTTT.

This rearrangement joins TRBV14 to TRBJ2-2; no clear D. Trimming took 3 bases from V and 7 from J, leaving 12 bases between them. This CDR3 region has 14 residues. Germline V lookup: CDR1 SGHDN, CDR2 FVKESK. The CDR3 DNA reads TGTGCCAGCAGCCAGTGGACCATCGGCGGGGAGCTGTTTTTT. It codes for CASSQWTIGGELFF.

This clone has a handful of counts. This rearrangement joins TRBV6-5 to TRBJ1-5, with D unresolved. The germline gives CDR1 MNHEY, CDR2 SVGAGI. This CDR3 is built from 15 residues. The V and J ends lost 2 bases and 1 base respectively, with 9 bases between them. Here the CDR3 DNA reads TGTGCCAGCAGTTACAAGGGAGGGAGCAATCAGCCCCAGCATTTT. The encoded protein is CASSYKGGSNQPQHF.

V gene TRBV6-5 combines with J gene TRBJ2-5; no firm D call. The germline CDR1 and CDR2 sequences are MNHEY and SVGAGI. The CDR3 loop spans 14 amino acids. With 0 bases removed from V and 4 bases from J, the gap between germline ends came to 9 bases. CDR3 residues: CASSYSAESETQYF. Written as DNA, the CDR3 is TGTGCCAGCAGTTACTCCGCGGAATCAGAGACCCAGTACTTC.

The rearrangement uses TRBV7-9 and TRBJ1-3; the D is unclear. The CDR3 is 15 amino acids. Germline V gene sequence: CDR1 SEHNR, CDR2 FQNEAQ (reference sequence). The V end lost 5 bases, the J end lost 0 bases, and 11 bases lay between the germline ends. The CDR3 protein is CASSPEGISGNTIYF. DNA for the CDR3: TGTGCCAGCAGCCCGGAGGGCATCTCTGGAAACACCATATATTTT. Full variable domain (outside the CDR3, taken from reference TRBV7-9 and TRBJ1-3): DTGVSQNPRHKITKRGQNVTFRCDPISEHNRLYWYRQTLGQGPEFLTYFQNEAQLEKSRLLSDRFSAERPKGSFSTLEIQRTEQGDSAMYLCASSPEGISGNTIYFGEGSWLTVV.

The chain combines TRBV30 with TRBJ1-1; D call uncertain. CDR1 is GTSNPN, CDR2 SVGIG, per germline (reference sequence). V was pared by 0 bases and J by 2 bases, with 7 bases between. The CDR3 covers 13 residues. The CDR3 nucleotides are TGTGCCTGGAGTGTGGCGTACAACACTGAAGCTTTCTTT. It translates to CAWSVAYNTEAFF.

The chain carries TRBV29-1 and TRBJ2-3, with D possibly matching TRBD2 (6 bases). CDR3 length: 13 amino acids. Between the trimmed V and J ends, which lost 4 bases and 5 bases, there was a span of 13 bases. Germline V CDR1 and CDR2: SQVTM, ANQGSEA. This CDR3 is CSVVGEAGDTQYF. In DNA, the CDR3 is TGCAGCGTTGTGGGAGAAGCGGGAGATACGCAGTATTTT.

V gene TRBV18 combines with J gene TRBJ2-3; D gene uncertain. The germline V and J ends were trimmed by 3 bases and 1 base, with 14 bases remaining between them. The CDR3 is made up of 16 amino acids. Germline values: CDR1 KGHSH, CDR2 LQKENI. The CDR3 DNA reads as TGTGCCAGCTCACCTTTGACAATCGCGGGCACAGATACGCAGTATTTT. This encodes CASSPLTIAGTDTQYF.

V gene TRBV4-1 combines with J gene TRBJ2-1; D perhaps matches TRBD2 (6 bases). Trimming took 3 bases from V and 7 from J, leaving 16 bases between them. CDR3 size: 15 residues. The germline CDR1 and CDR2 sequences are MGHRA and YSYEKL. The CDR3 DNA is TGCGCCAGCAGCCAGTCGGGGGAGCCGCGGAATGAGCAGTTCTTC. Translating it yields CASSQSGEPRNEQFF.

The V gene is TRBV27, the J gene TRBJ1-6; TRBD1 matches at 11 bases. The J segment lost 4 bases and the V segment lost 5 bases, leaving 7 bases of the junction unmatched. Germline V gene sequence: CDR1 MNHEY, CDR2 SMNVEV (reference sequence). CDR3 size: 17 residues. The DNA of the CDR3 is TGTGCCAGCAGTCCGTCCCGGGACAGGGGGTATAATTCACCCCTCCACTTT. Translating gives CASSPSRDRGYNSPLHF.

The V gene is TRBV10-3, the J gene TRBJ1-4; D is perhaps TRBD1 (6 bases). Germline V CDR1 and CDR2: ENHRY, SYGVKD. Trimming shortened V by 0 bases and J by 3 bases, and 14 bases separated the two germline ends. The CDR3 is made up of 17 amino acids. CDR3 nucleotides: TGTGCCATCAGTGAGTCGGGATCGACAGGATCTAATGAAAAACTGTTTTTT. It translates to CAISESGSTGSNEKLFF.

The chain employs TRBV10-1 and TRBJ2-2; 7 bases fit TRBD1. CDR3 length: 15 residues. Looked up from germline, CDR1 is WNHNN and CDR2 is SYGVQD (reference sequence). Germline trimming cut 3 bases from V and 3 bases from J; bases unmatched to any gene: 4. CDR3 coding DNA: TGCGCCAGCAGTGAACGACAGGGTGACACCGGGGAGCTGTTTTTT. Translation gives CASSERQGDTGELFF.